Presented here are 25 T cell receptor beta chains from one specimen sequenced in a study of Graves' ophthalmopathy and Graves' hyperthyroidism. As the template, RNA transcripts were used to amplify TCR beta CDR3 regions. Investigators did first-round RT-PCR with HTBI primers, then second-round multiplex PCR. Via MiXCR, TCRdb re-called the multiplex PCR reads, giving one row per CDR3 protein. The sample has 150,000 to 200,000 distinct CDR3 sequences, approximately 38% seen once; the top ten hold 4.5% to 6%. Sample: peripheral blood. These receptors were collected from a woman between 40 and 50 years old with Graves' ophthalmopathy.

This clonotype showed up many times. V gene TRBV5-1 combines with J gene TRBJ1-3; maybe TRBD1 (6 bases). V was shortened by 0 bases and J by 4 bases, with 11 bases between the two germline ends. The CDR3 runs to 15 residues. Germline CDR1 and CDR2: SGHRS and YFSETQ. The CDR3 region has the DNA TGCGCCAGCAGCTTGGGACCCGGACAGGGAAACACCATATATTTT. Translated, it gives CASSLGPGQGNTIYF.

This chain connects TRBV6-2 or TRBV6-3 to TRBJ1-1; the D gene is possibly TRBD1 (6 bases). V lost 6 bases, J lost 6 bases, and 20 bases lay in between. CDR1 is MNHEY and CDR2 is SVGEGT in the germline V gene. The CDR3 runs 15 residues. The CDR3: CASSPGRGPPAEAFF. CDR3 bases: TGTGCCAGCAGCCCCGGGCGGGGGCCGCCTGCTGAAGCTTTCTTT.

The sample holds many counts of this clonotype. The V gene is TRBV28, the J gene TRBJ1-2; unclear D gene. CDR1 and CDR2 (germline): MDHEN, SYDVKM. The V end was cut by 2 bases, the J end by 5 bases, with 12 bases between. The CDR3 has 14 amino acids. The CDR3 bases are TGTGCCAGCAGTTTACCAGGAGGAACTTATGGCTACACCTTC. Its translation: CASSLPGGTYGYTF.

This clonotype was observed many times. The chain combines TRBV12-3 or TRBV12-4 with TRBJ2-7; 8 nucleotides line up with TRBD2. The CDR3 length is 14 residues. The V and J ends lost 6 bases and 3 bases, in that order; junction bases with no gene match: 7. The CDR3 loop is CASRESGRIYEQYF. The CDR3 bases are TGTGCCAGCAGGGAAAGCGGGAGAATCTACGAGCAGTACTTC.

The rearrangement links TRBV6-5 to TRBJ2-2; 7 bases align to TRBD1. The trim removed 4 bases at V and 4 bases at J, leaving 6 bases unmatched. CDR1 MNHEY and CDR2 SVGAGI come from the germline V gene. The CDR3 is 15 residues long. The CDR3 bases are TGTGCCAGCAGTTTCCGGGACAGCTTCACCGGGGAGCTGTTTTTT. It is translated as CASSFRDSFTGELFF.

This clonotype was recorded at least ten times. J is TRBJ1-1 and V is TRBV27, with 7 bases aligning to TRBD1. The J segment lost 3 bases and the V segment lost 3 bases, leaving 16 bases of the junction unmatched. The CDR3 runs to 18 residues. Germline-derived CDR1 and CDR2 are MNHEY and SMNVEV (reference sequence). CDR3 amino acids: CASSFVRTGASPDTEAFF. As DNA, the CDR3 is TGTGCCAGCAGTTTTGTCCGGACAGGCGCCTCTCCCGACACTGAAGCTTTCTTT.

The gene calls are TRBV12-3 or TRBV12-4 and TRBJ2-6; D perhaps matches TRBD2 (6 bases). This CDR3 is built from 15 residues. Trimming shortened V by 6 bases and J by 0 bases, and 9 bases separated the two germline ends. CDR3 sequence: CASSDGSSGANVLTF. DNA for the CDR3: TGTGCCAGCAGCGACGGGAGCTCTGGGGCCAACGTCCTGACTTTC.

This rearrangement joins TRBV11-2 to TRBJ1-1, with 7 bases matching TRBD1. After removal of 6 bases from V and 6 bases from J, the junction contained 10 bases not matched to a gene. CDR3 length: 14 residues. CDR1 is SGHAT, CDR2 FQNNGV, per germline. In nucleotides, the CDR3 is TGTGCCAGCAGACAAACAACAGGGGACTCTGAAGCTTTCTTT. Translating gives CASRQTTGDSEAFF.

This clonotype was detected many times. The CDR3 protein is CSAGDRLRNTGELFF. In nucleotides, the CDR3 is TGCAGTGCTGGGGACAGGTTAAGAAACACCGGGGAGCTGTTTTTT. The V and J genes are TRBV20-1 and TRBJ2-2, with 8 bases aligning to TRBD1. Germline CDR1 and CDR2: DFQATT and SNEGSKA (reference sequence). Trimming took 5 bases from V and 2 from J; bases not matched to a gene: 7. This CDR3 comprises 15 residues.

The rearrangement uses TRBV20-1 and TRBJ2-5; D remains ambiguous. Germline lookup yields CDR1 DFQATT and CDR2 SNEGSKA (reference sequence). V gave up 4 bases and J gave up 3 bases, with 12 bases separating them. The CDR3 sequence is 13 residues long. The CDR3 sequence: CSAKHWVEETQYF. CDR3 sequence (DNA): TGCAGTGCTAAACATTGGGTGGAAGAGACCCAGTACTTC.

This clonotype was observed many times. The rearrangement links TRBV12-3 or TRBV12-4 to TRBJ2-5; 8 bases agree with TRBD2. With V trimmed by 1 base and J by 1 base, 8 bases remained unmatched. The CDR3 runs to 17 residues. In DNA, the CDR3 is TGTGCCAGCAGTTTAGTGCGGCGGGGGGAAATCCAAGAGACCCAGTACTTC. Translating it yields CASSLVRRGEIQETQYF.

At least ten counts were recorded for this clonotype. The chain couples TRBV29-1 to TRBJ1-2, with a possible D match to TRBD1 (5 bases). Germline values: CDR1 SQVTM, CDR2 ANQGSEA. Trimming stripped 7 bases from V and 4 bases from J, with 13 bases between. The CDR3 consists of 12 residues. The CDR3 nucleotides are TGCAGCGGCGGGGGGGACCTCTATGGCTACACCTTC. Translating gives CSGGGDLYGYTF.

Only one count was recorded for this clonotype. The chain is built from TRBV12-3 or TRBV12-4 and TRBJ1-3; D remains ambiguous. V was cut by 9 bases and J by 0 bases, with 15 bases left in between. This CDR3 is 15 amino acids long. In DNA form, the CDR3 reads TGTGCCAGTAGGTTGGGCGATAGCTCTGGAAACACCATATATTTT. It encodes CASRLGDSSGNTIYF.

This clonotype was observed at least ten times. The chain employs TRBV14 and TRBJ2-7; D may be TRBD1 or TRBD2 (5 bases each). Trimming stripped 4 bases from V and 3 bases from J, with 13 bases between. In germline, CDR1 is SGHDN, CDR2 FVKESK. This CDR3 has 14 residues. The CDR3 region has the DNA TGTGCCAGCAGCCCCCGGTTTGGGGGCTACGAGCAGTACTTC. Translated: CASSPRFGGYEQYF.

The chain uses TRBV27 and TRBJ1-5; the D is unclear. Germline loops: CDR1 MNHEY, CDR2 SMNVEV (reference sequence). The CDR3 contains 14 residues. V was clipped by 5 bases and J by 0 bases, with 8 bases between them. The CDR3: CASSVTSSNQPQHF. The CDR3 region has the DNA TGTGCCAGCAGTGTCACCTCTAGCAATCAGCCCCAGCATTTT.

The chain couples TRBV28 to TRBJ1-6; 10 nucleotides line up with TRBD1. The germline V gene encodes CDR1 MDHEN and CDR2 SYDVKM. The CDR3 runs to 17 residues. The V segment lost 4 bases and the J segment 5 bases; nucleotides outside the gene matches: 8. The CDR3 sequence is CASSSDRQGADNSPLHF. Written as DNA, the CDR3 is TGTGCCAGCAGTTCAGACCGACAGGGGGCCGATAATTCACCCCTCCACTTT. Full variable domain (outside the CDR3, taken from reference TRBV28 and TRBJ1-6): DVKVTQSSRYLVKRTGEKVFLECVQDMDHENMFWYRQDPGLGLRLIYFSYDVKMKEKGDIPEGYSVSREKKERFSLILESASTNQTSMYLCASSSDRQGADNSPLHFGNGTRLTVT.

This clonotype was picked up many times. V usage is TRBV27 and J usage is TRBJ2-4; the D is unclear. Trimming left V 7 bases short and J 1 base short, with 14 bases between. The germline gives CDR1 MNHEY, CDR2 SMNVEV (reference sequence). This CDR3 is built from 15 residues. CDR3 in amino acids: CASIPPVLAKNIQYF. The CDR3 DNA reads as TGTGCCAGCATTCCCCCTGTTTTGGCCAAAAACATTCAGTACTTC.

There are a few counts of this clonotype. The V gene is TRBV24-1, the J gene TRBJ1-5; tentatively, D is TRBD1 (6 bases). V was cut by 10 bases and J by 4 bases, with 10 bases left in between. Germline CDR1 KGHDR, CDR2 SFDVKD. The CDR3 contains 12 residues. The CDR3 region has the DNA TGTGCCACGGGGACACATAATCAGCCCCAGCATTTT. It codes for CATGTHNQPQHF.

This clonotype was observed many times. The chain is built from TRBV4-2 and TRBJ2-7; no clear D. Per the germline V gene, CDR1 is LGHNA and CDR2 is YNFKEQ. This CDR3 contains 14 residues. V gave up 0 bases and J gave up 2 bases, with 8 bases separating them. The CDR3 sequence: CASSQEAATYEQYF. As DNA, the CDR3 is TGTGCCAGCAGCCAAGAGGCAGCGACCTACGAGCAGTACTTC.

V and J are TRBV28 and TRBJ1-3, with D uncertain. Trimming pared 3 bases from V and 7 bases from J, leaving 16 bases between. The germline V gene encodes CDR1 MDHEN and CDR2 SYDVKM. This CDR3 has 15 amino acids. The CDR3 reads CASSFGGWNPNTIYF. CDR3 nucleotide sequence: TGTGCCAGCAGTTTTGGAGGGTGGAACCCGAACACCATATATTTT.

This clonotype has only a few counts. This rearrangement joins TRBV7-8 to TRBJ2-7; perhaps D is TRBD1 or TRBD2 (5 bases each). Between the trimmed V and J ends, which lost 0 bases and 0 bases, there was a span of 18 bases. Germline lookup yields CDR1 SGHVS and CDR2 FQNEAQ. This CDR3 is built from 18 residues. The CDR3, as DNA: TGTGCCAGCAGCTTAGCGAGAAGGGTTGGGACGACCTCCTACGAGCAGTACTTC. Amino acids: CASSLARRVGTTSYEQYF. Together with reference TRBV7-8 and TRBJ2-7, the CDR3 gives the full variable domain: GAGVSQSPRYKVAKRGQDVALRCDPISGHVSLFWYQQALGQGPEFLTYFQNEAQLDKSGLPSDRFFAERPEGSVSTLKIQRTQQEDSAVYLCASSLARRVGTTSYEQYFGPGTRLTVT.

This sequence joins TRBV7-8 and TRBJ1-5; 8 positions match TRBD1. The V gene end was trimmed by 6 bases and the J gene end by 4 bases; junction bases not matched to a gene: 8. CDR3 size: 15 residues. Looked up from germline, CDR1 is SGHVS and CDR2 is FQNEAQ. The CDR3 loop is CASSRDRGRNQPQHF. DNA for the CDR3: TGTGCCAGCAGTCGTGACAGGGGTCGGAATCAGCCCCAGCATTTT. The full variable domain, completed using reference TRBV7-8 and TRBJ1-5, is GAGVSQSPRYKVAKRGQDVALRCDPISGHVSLFWYQQALGQGPEFLTYFQNEAQLDKSGLPSDRFFAERPEGSVSTLKIQRTQQEDSAVYLCASSRDRGRNQPQHFGDGTRLSIL.

Turning to this clonotype: Germline and junction disagree at one end, which may indicate a read error. The rearrangement joins TRBV27 to TRBJ2-7, with 11 bases matching TRBD2. This CDR3 comprises 17 residues. CDR1 and CDR2 (germline): MNHEY, SMNVEV (reference sequence). The CDR3 loop reads CASSQEPTSGSPYEQYF. The CDR3 DNA follows: TGCGCCAGCAGCCAAGAGCCCACTAGCGGGAGTCCCTACGAGCAGTACTTC.

At least ten counts were recorded for this clonotype. The chain employs TRBV18 and TRBJ1-1; D gene unclear. The CDR3 runs to 14 residues. V shed 3 bases and J shed 4 bases, with 12 bases lying between them. Germline V gene sequence: CDR1 KGHSH, CDR2 LQKENI. The CDR3 protein is CASSPDGVRTEAFF. The CDR3 region has the DNA TGTGCCAGCTCACCCGACGGGGTGCGCACTGAAGCTTTCTTT.

This clonotype was seen ten or more times. The rearrangement uses TRBV5-6 and TRBJ1-1; TRBD1 might be the D (5 bases). This CDR3 spans 13 amino acids. The germline V gene has CDR1 SGHDT and CDR2 YYEEEE. Trimming removed 3 bases at V and 5 bases at J, with 11 bases between. The CDR3 DNA sequence: TGTGCCAGCAGCTGGGACGGGGGGACTGAAGCTTTCTTT. It codes for CASSWDGGTEAFF.